Shown below are 28 T cell receptor beta chains from a single sample sequenced in a study of shared clonotypes between healthy human individuals. The repertoire was sequenced with immunoSEQ multiplex PCR; TCRdb's copy has only in-frame clones and lacks some. The sample has about 1.5 million clones, approximately 98% seen once. Sequencing was done on a sample of naive CD4+ T cells sorted from blood. Sample subset: CD45RA+ positively selected. All receptors come from a man younger than 40 in good health.

J is TRBJ1-5 and V is TRBV11-2, with D uncertain. The CDR3 has 14 amino acids. Looked up from germline, CDR1 is SGHAT and CDR2 is FQNNGV. V lost 0 bases and J 3 bases, leaving 6 bases between the germline ends. The CDR3 nucleotides are TGTGCCAGCAGCTTAGACAGCATCAATCAGCCCCAGCATTTT. Protein: CASSLDSINQPQHF.

The chain links TRBV4-1 to TRBJ2-7; TRBD2 matches 10 bases. There are 16 residues in the CDR3. Germline V CDR1 and CDR2: MGHRA, YSYEKL. V trimming: 2 bases; J trimming: 4 bases; junction bases outside the gene matches: 8. In nucleotides, the CDR3 is TGCGCCAGCAGCCAAAAGCGGGAGGGTTTGCAGTACGAGCAGTACTTC. It codes for CASSQKREGLQYEQYF.

The chain carries TRBV2 and TRBJ2-3, with D hard to call. Germline V gene data show CDR1 as SNHLY and CDR2 as FYNNEI. Deletions cut 6 bases from V and 2 bases from J, with 15 bases between. This CDR3 comprises 15 residues. This CDR3 is CASRDGPPTTDTQYF. CDR3 nucleotides: TGTGCCAGCAGGGACGGACCACCGACCACAGATACGCAGTATTTT.

V gene TRBV6-5 combines with J gene TRBJ2-5; no clear D gene. In germline, CDR1 is MNHEY, CDR2 SVGAGI. V lost 4 bases to trimming and J lost 4 bases, with 7 bases between them. This CDR3 has 12 residues. This CDR3 reads CASSSLGETQYF. CDR3 DNA sequence: TGTGCCAGCAGTTCTCTGGGAGAGACCCAGTACTTC.

The chain uses TRBV18 and TRBJ2-1, with 7 bases lining up with TRBD2. Looked up from germline, CDR1 is KGHSH and CDR2 is LQKENI. The V and J ends lost 6 bases and 2 bases, in that order; junction bases with no gene match: 16. The length of the CDR3 is 18 residues. The CDR3 is CASSAGAGGRVPYNEQFF. CDR3 bases: TGTGCCAGCTCCGCTGGGGCCGGCGGGAGAGTACCCTACAATGAGCAGTTCTTC.

The chain is built from TRBV18 and TRBJ2-5; D not resolved. This CDR3 contains 13 residues. Trimming stripped 2 bases from V and 1 base from J, with 5 bases between. The germline gives CDR1 KGHSH, CDR2 LQKENI. The DNA of the CDR3 is TGTGCCAGCTCACCAAACGTCCAAGAGACCCAGTACTTC. Protein product: CASSPNVQETQYF. Together with reference TRBV18 and TRBJ2-5, the CDR3 gives the full variable domain: NAGVMQNPRHLVRRRGQEARLRCSPMKGHSHVYWYRQLPEEGLKFMVYLQKENIIDESGMPKERFSAEFPKEGPSILRIQQVVRGDSAAYFCASSPNVQETQYFGPGTRLLVL.

The sample holds one count of this clone. The rearrangement joins TRBV4-3 to TRBJ2-1, with D unclear. Between the trimmed V and J ends, which lost 0 bases and 0 bases, there was a span of 9 bases. In germline, CDR1 is LGHNA, CDR2 YSLEER. CDR3 length equals 16 residues. CDR3: CASSQEGKNSYNEQFF. The CDR3 coding sequence is TGCGCCAGCAGCCAAGAGGGGAAAAACTCCTACAATGAGCAGTTCTTC.

A single count supports this clone. V and J are TRBV28 and TRBJ1-5; the D gene is possibly TRBD1 (5 bases). Between the trimmed V and J ends, which lost 6 bases and 7 bases, there was a span of 13 bases. Germline V lookup: CDR1 MDHEN, CDR2 SYDVKM. This CDR3 comprises 13 residues. The CDR3 here is CASRGVMGQPQHF. DNA for the CDR3: TGTGCCAGCAGAGGGGTAATGGGACAGCCCCAGCATTTT.

The J gene is TRBJ2-3, the V gene TRBV7-6; D remains ambiguous. The V end was cut by 2 bases, the J end by 5 bases, with 5 bases between. Germline CDR1 SGHVS, CDR2 FNYEAQ. The CDR3 runs 12 residues. The CDR3 region is CASSLFRDTQYF. CDR3 sequence (DNA): TGTGCCAGCAGCTTATTTCGAGATACGCAGTATTTT.

This rearrangement joins TRBV11-2 to TRBJ1-2; a weak D match, TRBD1 (5 bases). Germline values: CDR1 SGHAT, CDR2 FQNNGV. The CDR3 loop spans 13 amino acids. V shed 5 bases and J shed 4 bases, with 11 bases lying between them. The CDR3 sequence is CASSPGGSYGYTF. The CDR3 DNA reads TGTGCCAGCAGCCCGGGGGGTTCCTATGGCTACACCTTC.

J is TRBJ1-5 and V is TRBV7-8; D gene uncertain. V dropped 1 base and J dropped 9 bases, with 10 bases sitting between them. The germline CDR1 and CDR2 sequences are SGHVS and FQNEAQ. The CDR3 sequence is 13 residues long. The CDR3 here is CASSLDQYGPQHF. CDR3 nucleotide sequence: TGTGCCAGCAGCTTAGACCAGTACGGGCCCCAGCATTTT.

The rearrangement uses TRBV4-1 and TRBJ2-7; 13 bases are shared with TRBD2. This CDR3 spans 15 amino acids. V lost 4 bases to trimming and J lost 5 bases; unmatched junction nucleotides: 5. CDR1 is MGHRA and CDR2 is YSYEKL in the germline V gene. Written as DNA, the CDR3 is TGCGCCAGCAGCCCTACTAGCGGGAGGGCCCACGAGCAGTACTTC. It specifies CASSPTSGRAHEQYF.

About this clone: Other DNA sequences in the same sample also yield this CDR3. This chain connects TRBV11-3 to TRBJ2-2, with 11 bases identical to TRBD2. The V gene's germline CDR1 is SGHNT and CDR2 YENEEA. The CDR3 runs to 15 residues. J gave up 3 bases and V 5 bases, and 2 bases lay outside the gene matches. CDR3 DNA sequence: TGTGCCAGCAGCCCGGGACTAGCGGACACCGGGGAGCTGTTTTTT. Translating it yields CASSPGLADTGELFF.

The genes are TRBV10-3 and TRBJ2-3, with D perhaps matching TRBD1 (6 bases). The CDR3 totals 13 residues. From germline, CDR1 is ENHRY and CDR2 SYGVKD. V lost 6 bases and J 5 bases, leaving 12 bases between the germline ends. In nucleotides, the CDR3 is TGTGCCATCAGACAGGGCTCGGAAGATACGCAGTATTTT. This translates into CAIRQGSEDTQYF.

The V and J genes are TRBV5-4 and TRBJ1-2; D is perhaps TRBD1 (5 bases). This CDR3 comprises 14 residues. Germline-derived CDR1 and CDR2 are SGHNT and YYREEE (reference sequence). The V end was cut by 8 bases, the J end by 6 bases, with 20 bases between. The CDR3 here is CASRPLGDSDGYTF. CDR3 sequence (DNA): TGTGCCAGTCGCCCCTTGGGGGATTCGGATGGCTACACCTTC.

V and J are TRBV10-1 and TRBJ1-1, with D unresolved. The V end lost 1 base, the J end lost 1 base, and 7 bases lay between the germline ends. The germline gives CDR1 WNHNN, CDR2 SYGVQD (reference sequence). The CDR3 is 14 residues long. The CDR3 region is CASSEYRGNTEAFF. CDR3 DNA sequence: TGCGCCAGCAGTGAGTATCGAGGGAACACTGAAGCTTTCTTT.

A word on this clone: The same CDR3 also results from other DNA sequences found in this sample. The genes are TRBV5-1 and TRBJ2-3, with D uncertain. This CDR3 contains 14 residues. The ends were cut back, 0 bases at V and 0 bases at J, with 5 bases in the middle. Looked up from germline, CDR1 is SGHRS and CDR2 is YFSETQ. CDR3 in amino acids: CASSLAQSTDTQYF. The CDR3 DNA sequence: TGCGCCAGCAGCTTGGCGCAGAGCACAGATACGCAGTATTTT.

The chain recombines TRBV19 with TRBJ2-1; D remains unclear. Germline CDR1 reads LNHDA; CDR2 reads SQIVND (reference sequence). CDR3 length: 15 amino acids. V shed 7 bases and J shed 2 bases, with 15 bases lying between them. Here the CDR3 reads CASIGSGRPYNEQFF. Here the CDR3 DNA reads TGTGCCAGTATAGGGTCGGGTAGGCCCTACAATGAGCAGTTCTTC.

This clone has a single count. The chain employs TRBV29-1 and TRBJ2-3, with D uncertain. CDR3 length equals 13 residues. V was cut by 0 bases and J by 8 bases, with 12 bases left in between. Germline assignment: CDR1 SQVTM and CDR2 ANQGSEA. CDR3 region: CSVEDRARSTQYF. DNA for the CDR3: TGCAGCGTTGAAGATCGGGCGCGCAGTACGCAGTATTTT.

The chain's CDR3 is CAISESTDGTQQYF. Here the CDR3 DNA reads TGTGCCATCAGTGAGTCGACCGATGGGACACAGCAGTACTTC. The chain has TRBV10-3 and TRBJ2-7, with D perhaps TRBD1 (6 bases). Germline V lookup: CDR1 ENHRY, CDR2 SYGVKD. CDR3 size: 14 residues. The V end was cut by 0 bases, the J end by 8 bases, with 14 bases between.

The chain recombines TRBV5-6 with TRBJ2-7; no clear D gene. CDR1 SGHDT and CDR2 YYEEEE come from the germline V gene. The CDR3 runs 14 residues. V lost 1 base and J lost 2, with 10 bases in between. Here the CDR3 reads CASSLFLTAYEQYF. The CDR3 DNA is TGTGCCAGCAGCTTGTTCCTGACGGCCTACGAGCAGTACTTC.

The J gene is TRBJ1-3, the V gene TRBV27, with a weak D call TRBD1 (6 bases). The V end lost 2 bases, the J end lost 5 bases, and 19 bases lay between the germline ends. This CDR3 region has 17 residues. Looked up from germline, CDR1 is MNHEY and CDR2 is SMNVEV (reference sequence). The CDR3 is CASSLRWGGQNRNTIYF. CDR3 DNA sequence: TGTGCCAGCAGTTTAAGGTGGGGAGGACAGAATAGAAACACCATATATTTT.

V and J are TRBV6-5 and TRBJ2-3; 11 nucleotides match TRBD2. From germline, CDR1 is MNHEY and CDR2 SVGAGI. The CDR3 length is 16 residues. V lost 0 bases, J lost 9 bases, and 8 bases stayed unmatched. The CDR3 loop is CASSYSTSGGSLTQYF. The CDR3 DNA sequence: TGTGCCAGCAGTTACTCAACTAGCGGGGGCAGTCTGACGCAGTATTTT.

The V and J genes are TRBV7-9 and TRBJ2-7; the D gene could be TRBD1 or TRBD2 (5 bases each). The CDR3 totals 18 residues. The V end lost 6 bases, the J end lost 3 bases, and 27 bases lay between the germline ends. Per the germline V gene, CDR1 is SEHNR and CDR2 is FQNEAQ (reference sequence). The CDR3 sequence: CASSFPINIRDRGYEQYF. For the CDR3, the DNA is TGTGCCAGCAGTTTCCCTATAAACATCCGGGACCGAGGCTACGAGCAGTACTTC.

V and J are TRBV7-2 and TRBJ2-1, with TRBD2 matching over 8 bases. Germline assignment: CDR1 SGHTA and CDR2 FQGNSA. The CDR3 covers 16 residues. Trimming removed 5 bases from V and 0 bases from J; junction bases left unmatched: 6. CDR3 residues: CASSPGLALSYNEQFF. The CDR3 DNA reads as TGTGCCAGCAGCCCCGGACTAGCCCTCTCCTACAATGAGCAGTTCTTC.

The J gene is TRBJ2-3, the V gene TRBV14; D not certain. CDR3 length: 14 amino acids. Germline V gives CDR1 SGHDN, CDR2 FVKESK. The V end lost 4 bases, the J end lost 0 bases, and 8 bases lay between the germline ends. The DNA for the CDR3 is TGTGCCAGCAGCCCTATCGGGAGCACAGATACGCAGTATTTT. It translates to CASSPIGSTDTQYF.

The chain couples TRBV7-9 to TRBJ1-1, with D unresolved. This CDR3 spans 15 amino acids. Trimming removed 3 bases from V and 1 base from J, with 12 bases in between. Germline V CDR1 and CDR2: SEHNR, FQNEAQ (reference sequence). The DNA of the CDR3 is TGTGCCAGCAGCTTTATTATAGGGTGGAACACTGAAGCTTTCTTT. This sequence encodes CASSFIIGWNTEAFF.

The chain is built from TRBV6-1 and TRBJ2-1; 8 positions match TRBD2. J was trimmed by 4 bases and V by 1 base; bases with no gene match: 6. The CDR3 loop spans 16 amino acids. CDR1 is MNHNS and CDR2 is SASEGT in the germline V gene. The CDR3 coding sequence is TGTGCCAGCAGTGAAGAACTAGCGGATTTTTACAATGAGCAGTTCTTC. Its protein product is CASSEELADFYNEQFF.